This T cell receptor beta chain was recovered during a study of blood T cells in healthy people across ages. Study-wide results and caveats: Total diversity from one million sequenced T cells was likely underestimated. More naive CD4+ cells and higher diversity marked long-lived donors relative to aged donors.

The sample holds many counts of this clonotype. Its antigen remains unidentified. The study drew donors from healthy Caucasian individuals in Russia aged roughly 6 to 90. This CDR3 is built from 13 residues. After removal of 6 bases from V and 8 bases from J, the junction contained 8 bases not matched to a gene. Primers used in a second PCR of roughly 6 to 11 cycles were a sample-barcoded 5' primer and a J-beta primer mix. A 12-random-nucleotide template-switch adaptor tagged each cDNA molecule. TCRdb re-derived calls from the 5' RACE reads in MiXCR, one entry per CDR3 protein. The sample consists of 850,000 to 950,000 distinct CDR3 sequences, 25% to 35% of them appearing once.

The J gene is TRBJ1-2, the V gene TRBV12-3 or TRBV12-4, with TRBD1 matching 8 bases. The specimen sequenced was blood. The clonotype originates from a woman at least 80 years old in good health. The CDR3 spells CASRKTGVVGYTF. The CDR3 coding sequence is TGTGCCAGCAGGAAGACAGGGGTCGTCGGCTACACCTTC.